This T cell receptor (beta chain) was observed in a study of blood T cell repertoires in COVID-19. Study details: The United States, Italy and Spain were the sources of the acute and convalescent COVID-19 samples. From T cells, B-cell-depleted T cells, or PBMCs came the material, which was cDNA or gDNA.

Authors' data handling: Researchers report that nucleated cell counts were estimated from reference gene primer amplification. Sequencing used immunoSEQ multiplex PCR; TCRdb keeps in-frame clones, though not all of them. V and J calls and clone size are given by that table; D and trimming were obtained from the DNA. The data show some 210,000 clones, with under 95% seen just once and around 1.2% held by the top ten. The CDR3 loop spans 13 amino acids. V was clipped by 3 bases and J by 7 bases, with 15 bases between them. Germline CDR1 GTSNPN, CDR2 SVGIG (reference sequence). This TCR came from a man younger than 40 with acute or convalescent COVID-19. The genes are TRBV30 and TRBJ1-2, with D possibly TRBD1 on 5 matching bases. The sample taken for sequencing was peripheral blood. CDR3 DNA: TGTGCCTGGAGCGAGGCCAGGGAAGGTGGCTACACCTTC. Translation: CAWSEAREGGYTF.